A selection of T cell receptor beta chains follows, all from one sample in a study of PD-L1 blockade in urothelial cancer. Repertoires were generated with immunoSEQ multiplex PCR, while TCRdb's copy carries only in-frame clones and drops some. The sample consists of 25,000 to 35,000 clones, 79% of them appearing once. The sample here was PBMCs, taken around atezolizumab (anti-PD-L1) treatment. These TCRs come from an older man with urothelial cancer. CDR3s include the opening cysteine and the closing phenylalanine or tryptophan. The D gene is left open where the match is weak. Clone size, where shown, is once, few, many, or a class for clones that have expanded.

D gene,clone size,J gene,V gene,CDR3 protein,CDR3 DNA
NA,NA,TRBJ2-7,TRBV7-6,CASSHRSDEQYF,TGTGCCAGCAGCCACAGGTCTGACGAGCAGTACTTC
NA,NA,TRBJ1-1,TRBV19,CASSMGGNTEAFF,TGTGCCAGTAGTATGGGGGGGAACACTGAAGCTTTCTTT
NA,few,TRBJ1-1,TRBV9,CASSEAGRTEAFF,TGTGCCAGCAGCGAGGCAGGGCGCACTGAAGCTTTCTTT
NA,NA,TRBJ2-2,TRBV6-5,CASSYRGGELFF,TGTGCCAGCAGTTACAGGGGTGGGGAGCTGTTTTTT
TRBD2,NA,TRBJ2-3,TRBV7-8,CASSFSRTSGITDTQYF,TGTGCCAGCAGCTTCTCAAGGACTAGCGGGATCACAGATACGCAGTATTTT
TRBD1,NA,TRBJ1-6,TRBV6-5,CASSFGDRGNSPLHF,TGTGCCAGCAGTTTTGGCGACAGGGGTAATTCACCCCTCCACTTT
NA,NA,TRBJ2-5,TRBV6-5,CASSRTQGETQYF,TGTGCCAGCAGTCGGACTCAAGGCGAGACCCAGTACTTC
NA,NA,TRBJ2-2,TRBV7-3,CASSLGSGKPGELFF,TGTGCCAGCAGCTTGGGTTCGGGGAAACCCGGGGAGCTGTTTTTT
NA,NA,TRBJ2-1,TRBV28,CASSSAEPSGNEQFF,TGTGCCAGCAGTTCAGCGGAGCCCTCTGGAAATGAGCAGTTCTTC
NA,NA,TRBJ2-5,TRBV6-5,CASKTPQETQYF,TGTGCCAGCAAGACTCCTCAAGAGACCCAGTACTTC
TRBD1,NA,TRBJ1-5,TRBV5-5,CASSYLGTGFQPQHF,TGTGCCAGCAGCTACTTGGGGACAGGGTTTCAGCCCCAGCATTTT
TRBD1,once,TRBJ1-1,TRBV6-5,CASRYDREATEAFF,TGTGCCAGCAGGTACGACAGGGAGGCCACTGAAGCTTTCTTT
TRBD1,once,TRBJ2-7,TRBV18,CASSRTGSSYEQYF,TGTGCCAGCTCTCGGACAGGGAGCTCCTACGAGCAGTACTTC
NA,few,TRBJ2-7,TRBV19,CASKGRGSSYEQYF,TGTGCCAGTAAGGGTAGGGGTTCGTCCTACGAGCAGTACTTC
TRBD1,NA,TRBJ1-5,TRBV6-6,CASSYYGRGSNQPQHF,TGTGCCAGCAGTTACTACGGCAGGGGGAGCAATCAGCCCCAGCATTTT
NA,NA,TRBJ2-3,TRBV6-1,CASRLQGSQYF,TGTGCCAGCAGACTGCAGGGGTCGCAGTATTTT
NA,once,TRBJ1-5,TRBV21-1,CASPLSTGGINQPQHF,TGTGCCAGCCCCTTATCGACAGGGGGAATTAATCAGCCCCAGCATTTT
TRBD2,once,TRBJ2-7,TRBV4-3,CASSQVTWGGSSYEQYF,TGCGCCAGCAGCCAAGTGACTTGGGGGGGGAGCTCCTACGAGCAGTACTTC
NA,NA,TRBJ2-5,TRBV4-3,CASSQRYPQETQYF,TGCGCCAGCAGCCAGAGGTACCCGCAAGAGACCCAGTACTTC
TRBD1,NA,TRBJ2-7,TRBV15,CATSRGGQGSYEQYF,TGTGCCACCAGCAGGGGCGGACAGGGTTCCTACGAGCAGTACTTC
TRBD1,NA,TRBJ1-2,TRBV5-1,CASSLLTGPLGDYTF,TGCGCCAGCAGCTTACTGACAGGGCCCCTCGGAGACTACACCTTC
NA,NA,TRBJ2-7,TRBV28,CASSLGQDWEQYF,TGTGCCAGCAGTTTAGGCCAGGATTGGGAGCAGTACTTC
NA,NA,TRBJ2-5,TRBV7-9,CASNQGMSGGGETQYF,TGTGCCAGCAACCAGGGGATGAGTGGCGGGGGAGAGACCCAGTACTTC
NA,few,TRBJ1-1,TRBV2,CASSGEGNTEAFF,TGTGCCAGCAGTGGGGAGGGAAACACTGAAGCTTTCTTT
NA,NA,TRBJ2-1,TRBV12-5,CASGSTSDAGSFF,TGTGCTAGTGGTTCAACTTCGGACGCTGGGAGCTTCTTC
NA,NA,TRBJ2-7,TRBV28,CASRRGSPLEQYF,TGTGCCAGCAGAAGAGGGTCCCCTCTCGAGCAGTACTTC
TRBD1,NA,TRBJ1-1,TRBV19,CASRTGSDTEAFF,TGTGCCAGTAGGACAGGGAGTGACACTGAAGCTTTCTTT